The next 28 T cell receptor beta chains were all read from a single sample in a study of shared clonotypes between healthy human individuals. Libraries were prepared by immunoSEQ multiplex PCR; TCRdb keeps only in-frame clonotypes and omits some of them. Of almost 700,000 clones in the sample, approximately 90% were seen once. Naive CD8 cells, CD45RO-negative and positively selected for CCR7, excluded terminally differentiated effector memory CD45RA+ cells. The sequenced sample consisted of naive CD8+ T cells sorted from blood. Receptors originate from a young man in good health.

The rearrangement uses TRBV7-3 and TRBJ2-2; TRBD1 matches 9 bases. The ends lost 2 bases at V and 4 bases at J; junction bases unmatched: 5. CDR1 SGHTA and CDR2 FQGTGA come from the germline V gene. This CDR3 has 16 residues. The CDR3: CASSLLGTGPTGELFF. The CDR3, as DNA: TGTGCCAGCAGCTTACTCGGGACAGGGCCCACCGGGGAGCTGTTTTTT.

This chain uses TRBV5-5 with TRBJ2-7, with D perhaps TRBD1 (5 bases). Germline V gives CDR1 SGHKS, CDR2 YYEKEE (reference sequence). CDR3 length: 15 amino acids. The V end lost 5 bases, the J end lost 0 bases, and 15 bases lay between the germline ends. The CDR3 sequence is CASSRTSSSSYEQYF. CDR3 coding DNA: TGTGCCAGCAGTCGGACAAGTTCGAGCTCCTACGAGCAGTACTTC.

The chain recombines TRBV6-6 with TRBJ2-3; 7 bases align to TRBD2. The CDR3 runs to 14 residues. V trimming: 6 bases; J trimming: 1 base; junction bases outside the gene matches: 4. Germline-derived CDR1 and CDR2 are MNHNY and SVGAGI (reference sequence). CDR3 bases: TGTGCCAGCAGCCATGGACTAGGCACAGATACGCAGTATTTT. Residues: CASSHGLGTDTQYF.

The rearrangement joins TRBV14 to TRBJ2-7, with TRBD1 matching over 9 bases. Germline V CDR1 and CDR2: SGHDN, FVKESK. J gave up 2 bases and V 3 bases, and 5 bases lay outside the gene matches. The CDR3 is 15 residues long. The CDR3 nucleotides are TGTGCCAGCAGCCACGCGGGACAGGGTACCTACGAGCAGTACTTC. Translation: CASSHAGQGTYEQYF.

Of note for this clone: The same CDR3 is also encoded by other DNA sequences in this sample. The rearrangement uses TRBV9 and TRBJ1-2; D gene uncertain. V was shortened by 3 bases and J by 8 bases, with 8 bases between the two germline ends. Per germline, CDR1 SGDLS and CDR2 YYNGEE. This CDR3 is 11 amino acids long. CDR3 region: CASSDRRGYTF. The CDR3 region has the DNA TGTGCCAGCAGCGATAGACGGGGCTACACCTTC.

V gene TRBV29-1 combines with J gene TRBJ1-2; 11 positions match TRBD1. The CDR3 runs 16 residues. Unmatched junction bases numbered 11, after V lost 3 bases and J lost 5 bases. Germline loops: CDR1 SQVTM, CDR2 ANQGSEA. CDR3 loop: CSVEGTGGLKPYGYTF. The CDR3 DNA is TGCAGCGTTGAGGGGACAGGGGGGCTCAAACCTTATGGCTACACCTTC. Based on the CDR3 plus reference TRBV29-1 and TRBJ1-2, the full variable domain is SAVISQKPSRDICQRGTSLTIQCQVDSQVTMMFWYRQQPGQSLTLIATANQGSEATYESGFVIDKFPISRPNLTFSTLTVSNMSPEDSSIYLCSVEGTGGLKPYGYTFGSGTRLTVV.

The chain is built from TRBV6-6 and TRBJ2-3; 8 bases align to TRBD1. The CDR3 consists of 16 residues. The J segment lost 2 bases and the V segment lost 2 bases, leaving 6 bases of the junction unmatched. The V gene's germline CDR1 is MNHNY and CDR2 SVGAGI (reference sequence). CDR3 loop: CASSYDRGSPTDTQYF. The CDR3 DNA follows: TGTGCCAGCAGTTACGACAGGGGATCACCCACAGATACGCAGTATTTT.

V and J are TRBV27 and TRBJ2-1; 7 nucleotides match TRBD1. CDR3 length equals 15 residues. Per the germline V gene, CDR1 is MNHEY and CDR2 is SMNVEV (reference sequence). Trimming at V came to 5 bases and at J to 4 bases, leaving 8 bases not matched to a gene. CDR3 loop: CASSILRQGYNEQFF. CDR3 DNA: TGTGCCAGCAGTATCCTCCGACAGGGATACAATGAGCAGTTCTTC.

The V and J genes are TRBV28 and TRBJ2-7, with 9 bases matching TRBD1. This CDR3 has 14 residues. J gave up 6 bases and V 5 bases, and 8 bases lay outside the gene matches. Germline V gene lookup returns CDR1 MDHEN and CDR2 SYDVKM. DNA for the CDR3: TGTGCCAGCAGTCCCGGGACAGGGTACATCGAGCAGTACTTC. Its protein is CASSPGTGYIEQYF.

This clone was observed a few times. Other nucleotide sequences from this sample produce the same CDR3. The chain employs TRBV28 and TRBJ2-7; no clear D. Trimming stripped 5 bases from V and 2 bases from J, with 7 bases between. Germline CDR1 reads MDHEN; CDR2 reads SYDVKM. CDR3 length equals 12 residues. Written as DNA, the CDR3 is TGTGCCAGCAGTCCTCCGACCTACGAGCAGTACTTC. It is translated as CASSPPTYEQYF.

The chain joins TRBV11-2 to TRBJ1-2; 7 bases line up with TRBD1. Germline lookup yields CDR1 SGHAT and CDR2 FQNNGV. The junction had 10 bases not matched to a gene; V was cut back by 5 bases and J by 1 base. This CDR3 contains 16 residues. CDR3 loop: CASSPRGTSFNYGYTF. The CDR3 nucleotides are TGTGCCAGCAGCCCCAGGGGGACTTCCTTTAACTATGGCTACACCTTC.

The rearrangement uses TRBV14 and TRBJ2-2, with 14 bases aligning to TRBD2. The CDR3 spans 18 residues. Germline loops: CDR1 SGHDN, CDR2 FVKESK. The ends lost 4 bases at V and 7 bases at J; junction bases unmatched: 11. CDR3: CASSPDSWTSGRYGELFF. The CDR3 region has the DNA TGTGCCAGCAGCCCGGACAGTTGGACTAGCGGGAGGTACGGGGAGCTGTTTTTT.

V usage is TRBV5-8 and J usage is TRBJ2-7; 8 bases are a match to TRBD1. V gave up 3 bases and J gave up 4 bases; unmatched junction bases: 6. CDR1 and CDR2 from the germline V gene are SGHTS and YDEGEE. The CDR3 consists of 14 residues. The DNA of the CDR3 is TGTGCCAGCAGCTCCAGGGGGCTGGGGTACGAGCAGTACTTC. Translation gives CASSSRGLGYEQYF.

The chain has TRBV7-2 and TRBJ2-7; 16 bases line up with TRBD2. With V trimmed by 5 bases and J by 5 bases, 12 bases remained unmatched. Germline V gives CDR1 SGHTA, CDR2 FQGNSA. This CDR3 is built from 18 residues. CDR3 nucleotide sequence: TGTGCCAGCAGCCTGATGGGACTAGCGGGAGGGCCAGTAGACGAGCAGTACTTC. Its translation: CASSLMGLAGGPVDEQYF.

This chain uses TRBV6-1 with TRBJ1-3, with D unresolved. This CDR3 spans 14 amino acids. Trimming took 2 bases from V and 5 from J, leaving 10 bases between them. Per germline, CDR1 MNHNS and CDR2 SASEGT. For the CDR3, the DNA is TGTGCCAGCAGTGAATCCTTGTCGCGAAACACCATATATTTT. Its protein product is CASSESLSRNTIYF.

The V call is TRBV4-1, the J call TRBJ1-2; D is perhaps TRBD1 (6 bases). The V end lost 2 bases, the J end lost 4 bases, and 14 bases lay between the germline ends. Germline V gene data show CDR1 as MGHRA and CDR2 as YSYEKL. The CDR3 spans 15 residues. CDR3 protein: CASSQSPTGGYGYTF. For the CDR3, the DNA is TGCGCCAGCAGCCAATCCCCGACAGGCGGCTATGGCTACACCTTC.

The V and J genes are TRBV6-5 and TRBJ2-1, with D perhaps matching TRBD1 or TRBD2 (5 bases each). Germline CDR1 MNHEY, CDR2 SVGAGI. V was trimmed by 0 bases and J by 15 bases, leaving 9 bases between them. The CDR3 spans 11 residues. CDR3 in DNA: TGTGCCAGCAGTTACTCGGGACGGATGTTCTTC. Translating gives CASSYSGRMFF.

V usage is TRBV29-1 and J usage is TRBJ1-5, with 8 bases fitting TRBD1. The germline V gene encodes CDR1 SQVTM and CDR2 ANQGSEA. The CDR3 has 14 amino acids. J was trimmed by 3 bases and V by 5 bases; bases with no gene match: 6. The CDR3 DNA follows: TGCAGCGTTCAAGGACAGGGTCTCAATCAGCCCCAGCATTTT. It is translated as CSVQGQGLNQPQHF.

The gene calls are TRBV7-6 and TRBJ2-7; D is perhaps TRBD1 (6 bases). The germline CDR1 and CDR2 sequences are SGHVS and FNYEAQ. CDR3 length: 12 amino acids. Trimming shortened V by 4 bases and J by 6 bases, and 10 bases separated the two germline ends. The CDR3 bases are TGTGCCAGCAGCTCCAAAGGGGGCGAGCAGTACTTC. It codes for CASSSKGGEQYF.

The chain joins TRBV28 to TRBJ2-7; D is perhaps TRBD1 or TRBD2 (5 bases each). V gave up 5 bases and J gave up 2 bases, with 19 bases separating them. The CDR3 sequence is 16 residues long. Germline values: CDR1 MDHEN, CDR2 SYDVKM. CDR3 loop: CASSPPPGRRTYEQYF. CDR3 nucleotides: TGTGCCAGCAGTCCTCCCCCGGGACGGAGAACCTACGAGCAGTACTTC.

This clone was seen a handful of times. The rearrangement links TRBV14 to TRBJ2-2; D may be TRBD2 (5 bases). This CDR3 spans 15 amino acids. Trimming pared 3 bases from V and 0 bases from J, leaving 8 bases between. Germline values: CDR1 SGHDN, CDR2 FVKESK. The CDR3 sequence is CASSHSASNTGELFF. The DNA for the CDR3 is TGTGCCAGCAGCCATAGCGCCTCGAACACCGGGGAGCTGTTTTTT.

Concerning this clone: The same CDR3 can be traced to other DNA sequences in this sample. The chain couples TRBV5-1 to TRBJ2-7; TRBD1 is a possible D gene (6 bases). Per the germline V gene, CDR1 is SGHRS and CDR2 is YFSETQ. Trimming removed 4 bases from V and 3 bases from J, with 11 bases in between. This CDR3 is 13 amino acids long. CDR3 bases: TGCGCCAGCAGCCCCGGGACATACTACGAGCAGTACTTC. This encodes CASSPGTYYEQYF.

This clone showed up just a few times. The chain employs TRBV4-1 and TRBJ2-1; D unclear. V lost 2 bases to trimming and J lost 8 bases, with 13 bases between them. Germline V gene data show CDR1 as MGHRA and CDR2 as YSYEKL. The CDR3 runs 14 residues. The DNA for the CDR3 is TGCGCCAGCAGCCAATCCCCGCGTCGGGATGAGCAGTTCTTC. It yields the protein CASSQSPRRDEQFF.

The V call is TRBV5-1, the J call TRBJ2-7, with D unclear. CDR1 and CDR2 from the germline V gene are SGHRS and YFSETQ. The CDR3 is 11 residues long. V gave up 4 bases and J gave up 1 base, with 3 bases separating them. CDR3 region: CASSGSYEQYF. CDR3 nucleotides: TGCGCCAGCAGCGGGTCCTACGAGCAGTACTTC.

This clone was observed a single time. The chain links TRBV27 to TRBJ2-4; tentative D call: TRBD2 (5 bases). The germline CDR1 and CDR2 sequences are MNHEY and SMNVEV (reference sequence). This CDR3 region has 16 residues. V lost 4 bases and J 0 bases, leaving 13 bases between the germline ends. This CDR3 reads CASSSRPGLAKNIQYF. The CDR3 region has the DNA TGTGCCAGCAGTTCGCGCCCGGGGTTAGCCAAAAACATTCAGTACTTC.

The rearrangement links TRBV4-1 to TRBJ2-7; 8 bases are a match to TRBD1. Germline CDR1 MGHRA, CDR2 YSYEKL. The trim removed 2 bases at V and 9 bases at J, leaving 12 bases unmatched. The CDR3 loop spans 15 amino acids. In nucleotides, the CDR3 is TGCGCCAGCAGCCAAATTCTGGACAGGGCCGAGGGGCAGTACTTC. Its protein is CASSQILDRAEGQYF.

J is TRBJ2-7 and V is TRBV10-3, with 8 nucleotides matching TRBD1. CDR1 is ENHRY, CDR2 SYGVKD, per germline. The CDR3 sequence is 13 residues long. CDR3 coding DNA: TGTGCGACCCTAGGACAGGGACCCTACGAGCAGTACTTC. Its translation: CATLGQGPYEQYF.

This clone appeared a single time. In DNA, the CDR3 is TGCGCCAGCAGCCTTACCCACGGGACAGATGGCACAGATACGCAGTATTTT. Residues: CASSLTHGTDGTDTQYF. This sequence joins TRBV4-1 and TRBJ2-3; TRBD1 aligns across 7 bases. V lost 4 bases and J lost 1; bases outside the gene matches: 11. Per germline, CDR1 MGHRA and CDR2 YSYEKL. The CDR3 spans 17 residues.